Following are 26 T cell receptor beta chains from one sample sequenced in a study of regulatory T cells in long-lasting Graves disease. Sequencing libraries for TCR beta were prepared with iRepertoire HTBI primers and Arm-PCR of CDR3 regions. Via MiXCR, TCRdb re-called the multiplex PCR reads, giving one row per CDR3 protein. The profile shows 300,000 to 400,000 distinct CDR3 sequences, 15% of them singletons. Stated time point: newly diagnosed GD, antithyroid drugs for less than 3 months. The TCR library was made from RNA that had been extracted from PBMCs in TRIzol. Sequenced material: peripheral blood mononuclear cells (PBMCs), taken at new diagnosis, from a patient treated with antithyroid drugs. The receptors come from a female donor with Graves disease.

This clonotype showed up many times. The V gene is TRBV20-1, the J gene TRBJ2-3, with a tentative D call TRBD2 (5 bases). CDR1 is DFQATT and CDR2 is SNEGSKA in the germline V gene (reference sequence). The CDR3 has 14 residues. Between the trimmed V and J ends, which lost 1 base and 2 bases, there was a span of 10 bases. CDR3 region: CSARGTGNTDTQYF. In DNA form, the CDR3 reads TGCAGTGCTAGAGGGACTGGAAACACAGATACGCAGTATTTT.

This clonotype was seen repeatedly, ten times or more. The V call is TRBV3-1, the J call TRBJ2-4, with D uncertain. This CDR3 comprises 15 residues. The germline CDR1 and CDR2 sequences are LGHDT and YNNKEL (reference sequence). V was cut by 7 bases and J by 0 bases, with 13 bases left in between. The CDR3 loop reads CASTSSALAKNIQYF. In DNA form, the CDR3 reads TGTGCCAGCACCTCTAGTGCACTAGCCAAAAACATTCAGTACTTC.

This chain links TRBV12-3 or TRBV12-4 with TRBJ2-3, with 12 bases lining up with TRBD2. The CDR3 sequence is 14 residues long. Unmatched junction bases numbered 7, after V lost 6 bases and J lost 9 bases. CDR3 DNA: TGTGCCAGCAGCCTTCGACTAGCGGGAGAGACGCAGTATTTT. Residues: CASSLRLAGETQYF.

About this clonotype itself: With a much larger clone just one base away, this may be a read error. The chain links TRBV5-1 to TRBJ2-1; 13 positions match TRBD2. This CDR3 comprises 17 residues. From germline, CDR1 is SGHRS and CDR2 YFSETQ. The CDR3 DNA sequence: TGCGCCAGCAGCTTGGTAACTAGCGGGGGGGCATACAATGAGCAGTCCTTC. Encoded protein: CASSLVTSGGAYNEQSF.

This clonotype was counted at least ten times. The gene calls are TRBV27 and TRBJ1-5; no reliable D call. The CDR3 contains 12 residues. Germline V gene sequence: CDR1 MNHEY, CDR2 SMNVEV (reference sequence). V was clipped by 4 bases and J by 6 bases, with 7 bases between them. In DNA form, the CDR3 reads TGTGCCAGCAGTTCAACAAGTCAGCCCCAGCATTTT. It translates to CASSSTSQPQHF.

The chain carries TRBV6-6 and TRBJ2-7; TRBD2 matches at 12 bases. This CDR3 contains 17 residues. V was clipped by 0 bases and J by 5 bases; unmatched bases: 8. In germline, CDR1 is MNHNY, CDR2 SVGAGI (reference sequence). The CDR3 nucleotides read TGTGCCAGCAGTTACTCGGGAGGGACTAGCGGGCGCGACGAGCAGTACTTC. Translation: CASSYSGGTSGRDEQYF.

Regarding this clonotype: It differs at one base from a far larger clone, so likely a read error. The V call is TRBV11-2, the J call TRBJ2-1, with 11 bases matching TRBD1. Germline V CDR1 and CDR2: SGHAT, FQNNGV. CDR3 length: 17 amino acids. CDR3 loop: CASSLESPGQGGETPYF. Here the CDR3 DNA reads TGTGCCAGCAGCTTAGAGTCCCCGGGACAGGGGGGGGAGACCCCGTACTTC.

This clonotype was seen many times. V usage is TRBV5-1 and J usage is TRBJ2-1, with unresolved D. V lost 4 bases and J lost 7, with 15 bases in between. Germline CDR1 and CDR2: SGHRS and YFSETQ. This CDR3 comprises 14 residues. The CDR3 DNA reads TGCGCCAGCAGCCTGGTGGTAAATGGGAATGAGCAGTTCTTC. Its translation is CASSLVVNGNEQFF.

The table lists this clonotype with many counts. The chain links TRBV5-6 to TRBJ2-1; D is perhaps TRBD2 (5 bases). V lost 4 bases to trimming and J lost 3 bases, with 17 bases between them. CDR3 size: 16 residues. Germline V gives CDR1 SGHDT, CDR2 YYEEEE. CDR3: CASSPFWGEDYNEQFF. CDR3 in DNA: TGTGCCAGCAGCCCCTTCTGGGGAGAAGACTACAATGAGCAGTTCTTC.

This clonotype was counted only a few times. V and J are TRBV7-9 and TRBJ2-7; 8 bases map to TRBD2. This CDR3 is 13 amino acids long. Germline CDR1 reads SEHNR; CDR2 reads FQNEAQ (reference sequence). Losses at the gene ends were 5 bases for V and 2 bases for J; bases not matched to a gene: 2. In DNA, the CDR3 is TGTGCCAGCAGCCAGACTAGCGCCTACGAGCAGTACTTC. Amino acid sequence: CASSQTSAYEQYF.

This clonotype was counted ten times or more. V gene TRBV11-2 combines with J gene TRBJ2-1, with 8 nucleotides matching TRBD2. This CDR3 is 18 amino acids long. The germline gives CDR1 SGHAT, CDR2 FQNNGV. The V and J ends lost 5 bases and 4 bases, in that order; junction bases with no gene match: 16. The CDR3 sequence: CASSTNAVRGGFYNEQFF. As DNA, the CDR3 is TGTGCCAGCAGCACGAACGCAGTCCGGGGGGGCTTTTACAATGAGCAGTTCTTC.

This clonotype was seen at least ten times. The chain uses TRBV9 and TRBJ1-2, with D perhaps TRBD1 (6 bases). The V end was cut by 0 bases, the J end by 5 bases, with 14 bases between. The CDR3 is 15 amino acids. CDR1 and CDR2 from the germline V gene are SGDLS and YYNGEE. The CDR3 loop reads CASSVDRTEPYGYTF. The CDR3 bases are TGTGCCAGCAGCGTAGATAGGACAGAACCGTATGGCTACACCTTC.

This clonotype was found many times. V gene TRBV12-3 or TRBV12-4 combines with J gene TRBJ1-1, with TRBD1 matching 7 bases. The V segment lost 8 bases and the J segment 2 bases; nucleotides outside the gene matches: 8. The CDR3 is made up of 14 amino acids. Written as DNA, the CDR3 is TGTGCCAGCCTAGGGGGCGCGAGAAACACTGAAGCTTTCTTT. The encoded protein is CASLGGARNTEAFF.

This clonotype showed up many times. This rearrangement joins TRBV27 to TRBJ2-3, with a tentative D call TRBD1 (7 bases). The CDR3 runs to 15 residues. Per germline, CDR1 MNHEY and CDR2 SMNVEV (reference sequence). V was trimmed by 5 bases and J by 2 bases, leaving 14 bases between them. DNA for the CDR3: TGTGCCAGCAGTCCTGGAGGGACAGCCACAGATACGCAGTATTTT. Residues: CASSPGGTATDTQYF.

This clonotype was seen at least ten times. This chain connects TRBV11-2 to TRBJ1-1; no reliable D call. CDR1 and CDR2 (germline): SGHAT, FQNNGV. CDR3 length equals 16 residues. The ends were cut back, 5 bases at V and 3 bases at J, with 19 bases in the middle. The CDR3 DNA sequence: TGTGCCAGCAGCCAAAGGAGGTTCATAAAGCACACTGAAGCTTTCTTT. Translated, it gives CASSQRRFIKHTEAFF.

This clonotype was observed many times. The CDR3 loop is CASSPRDSPSSGYTF. The CDR3 nucleotides read TGTGCCAGCAGCCCCCGGGACAGTCCCTCTAGCGGCTACACCTTC. The chain links TRBV12-3 or TRBV12-4 to TRBJ1-2; TRBD1 agrees at 7 bases. Trimming cost V 6 bases and J 8 bases; bases outside gene matches: 15. There are 15 residues in the CDR3.

V is TRBV4-3 and J is TRBJ1-4; D is uncertain. The CDR3 is 16 residues long. Germline values: CDR1 LGHNA, CDR2 YSLEER. Trimming took 2 bases from V and 2 from J, leaving 12 bases between them. CDR3: CASSQFSSGTNEKLFF. In nucleotides, the CDR3 is TGCGCCAGCAGCCAATTCTCGTCTGGGACTAATGAAAAACTGTTTTTT.

Many counts were recorded for this clonotype. The chain uses TRBV29-1 and TRBJ2-7; D is possibly TRBD2 (5 bases). This CDR3 spans 14 amino acids. CDR1 and CDR2 from the germline V gene are SQVTM and ANQGSEA. Trimming cost V 0 bases and J 6 bases, with 15 bases left between them. In DNA, the CDR3 is TGCAGCGTTGAAGAGAGGAGCGTCGGGGTCGAGCAGTACTTC. Protein sequence: CSVEERSVGVEQYF.

The genes are TRBV5-5 and TRBJ2-7; D possibly corresponds to TRBD1 (6 bases). Trimming cost V 4 bases and J 2 bases, with 19 bases left between them. Germline values: CDR1 SGHKS, CDR2 YYEKEE (reference sequence). This CDR3 is 16 amino acids long. CDR3 protein: CASSLGTSPRTYEQYF. In DNA, the CDR3 is TGTGCCAGCAGCCTCGGGACATCACCTCGTACCTACGAGCAGTACTTC.

This clonotype was picked up many times. The rearrangement uses TRBV13 and TRBJ1-1; D perhaps matches TRBD1 (6 bases). In germline, CDR1 is PRHDT, CDR2 FYEKMQ (reference sequence). The V end lost 5 bases, the J end lost 8 bases, and 21 bases lay between the germline ends. There are 15 residues in the CDR3. The CDR3 coding sequence is TGTGCCAGCAGCCTTACTCCGGGACACTCAGTGGAAGCTTTCTTT. It specifies CASSLTPGHSVEAFF.

This clonotype appeared many times. V is TRBV5-1 and J is TRBJ2-1; 10 nucleotides align to TRBD2. The CDR3 is 15 residues long. J lost 4 bases, V lost 4 bases, and 5 bases had no gene match. Germline V gives CDR1 SGHRS, CDR2 YFSETQ. This CDR3 reads CASSALAGVYNEQFF. CDR3 bases: TGCGCCAGCAGCGCCCTAGCGGGGGTTTACAATGAGCAGTTCTTC. The variable domain in full, completed from reference TRBV5-1 and TRBJ2-1, reads KAGVTQTPRYLIKTRGQQVTLSCSPISGHRSVSWYQQTPGQGLQFLFEYFSETQRNKGNFPGRFSGRQFSNSRSEMNVSTLELGDSALYLCASSALAGVYNEQFFGPGTRLTVL.

This clonotype was seen many times. This chain joins TRBV12-3 or TRBV12-4 and TRBJ1-1; TRBD1 might be the D (5 bases). V was pared by 4 bases and J by 5 bases, with 14 bases between. The CDR3 totals 14 residues. The CDR3 region is CASSWTPTRTEAFF. CDR3 coding DNA: TGTGCCAGCAGTTGGACACCTACTAGGACTGAAGCTTTCTTT.

This clonotype was seen many times. The chain's CDR3 is CASSRPSGNTEAFF. CDR3 in DNA: TGTGCCAGCAGCCGACCGAGCGGGAACACTGAAGCTTTCTTT. The gene calls are TRBV6-1 and TRBJ1-1, with D unclear. There are 14 residues in the CDR3. V lost 6 bases to trimming and J lost 1 base, with 12 bases between them. Germline loops: CDR1 MNHNS, CDR2 SASEGT.

This clonotype has more than one count but fewer than ten. This rearrangement joins TRBV18 to TRBJ2-5; D may be TRBD1 or TRBD2 (5 bases each). V was trimmed by 3 bases and J by 4 bases, leaving 12 bases between them. The V gene's germline CDR1 is KGHSH and CDR2 LQKENI. The CDR3 is 14 residues long. CDR3 amino acids: CASSPGTRGETQYF. CDR3 bases: TGTGCCAGCTCACCGGGGACGAGGGGAGAGACCCAGTACTTC.

The rearrangement uses TRBV6-2 or TRBV6-3 and TRBJ1-2; no firm D call. Trimming shortened V by 0 bases and J by 0 bases, and 8 bases separated the two germline ends. The CDR3 is made up of 15 amino acids. CDR1 is MNHEY and CDR2 is SVGEGT in the germline V gene. CDR3 nucleotide sequence: TGTGCCAGCAGTTACTCGTCCGTTTCTAACTATGGCTACACCTTC. It translates to CASSYSSVSNYGYTF.

This clonotype showed up many times. This chain joins TRBV27 and TRBJ1-2; D uncertain. This CDR3 is 13 amino acids long. CDR1 and CDR2 from the germline V gene are MNHEY and SMNVEV (reference sequence). Trimming stripped 6 bases from V and 2 bases from J, with 10 bases between. CDR3 nucleotide sequence: TGTGCCAGCAGCAATGGACGGAACTATGGCTACACCTTC. It encodes CASSNGRNYGYTF.